Shown below are 31 T cell receptor beta chains from a single sample sequenced in a study of CD8+ T cells in alopecia areata. TCR sequencing used cDNA made by reverse transcription of extracted RNA. This table comes from immunoSEQ multiplex PCR, and its TCRdb copy is limited to in-frame clones, with some not included. There are roughly 250,000 clones in the sample; under 70% occur only once, and about 1.3% lies in the top ten. Specimen: CD4+ T cells sorted from blood, collected at week 0. The receptors derive from a human donor with alopecia areata.

The CDR3 DNA reads TGTGCCAGCAGCGAAGACAGGGGGAGCACAGATACGCAGTATTTT. This gives the protein CASSEDRGSTDTQYF. The chain employs TRBV11-2 and TRBJ2-3, with 9 bases aligning to TRBD1. The V and J ends lost 5 bases and 0 bases, in that order; junction bases with no gene match: 3. Germline CDR1 and CDR2: SGHAT and FQNNGV. The CDR3 is made up of 15 amino acids.

This clone was picked up a small number of times. The chain links TRBV7-2 to TRBJ2-5, with 7 nucleotides matching TRBD1. Germline V CDR1 and CDR2: SGHTA, FQGNSA. Trimming at V came to 4 bases and at J to 7 bases, leaving 15 bases not matched to a gene. The CDR3 runs to 16 residues. CDR3 bases: TGTGCCAGCAGCTCCGGACAGGCGACCCGAATAGCGACCCAGTACTTC. Translated: CASSSGQATRIATQYF.

This chain links TRBV9 with TRBJ2-1; D not certain. Deletions cut 2 bases from V and 1 base from J, with 7 bases between. This CDR3 region has 14 residues. The germline V gene encodes CDR1 SGDLS and CDR2 YYNGEE. CDR3 sequence reads: CASSVSPSYNEQFF. CDR3 DNA sequence: TGTGCCAGCAGCGTTAGTCCTTCCTACAATGAGCAGTTCTTC.

The rearrangement joins TRBV5-6 to TRBJ2-4; D remains ambiguous. Trimming removed 0 bases at V and 9 bases at J, with 10 bases between. Germline values: CDR1 SGHDT, CDR2 YYEEEE. The CDR3 consists of 13 residues. CDR3 residues: CASSLEYRSIQYF. The CDR3 nucleotides read TGTGCCAGCAGCTTGGAGTATAGGAGCATTCAGTACTTC.

The V and J genes are TRBV6-5 and TRBJ2-3; D may match TRBD1 or TRBD2 (5 bases each). CDR3 size: 13 residues. Germline V gene lookup returns CDR1 MNHEY and CDR2 SVGAGI. The V gene lost 8 bases and the J gene lost 0 bases, with 9 bases spanning the gap. The CDR3 is CASVRDSTDTQYF. CDR3 in DNA: TGTGCCAGCGTCCGGGACAGCACAGATACGCAGTATTTT.

The chain links TRBV10-3 to TRBJ2-1, with 10 bases fitting TRBD1. Germline CDR1 reads ENHRY; CDR2 reads SYGVKD. This CDR3 has 16 amino acids. J lost 8 bases, V lost 4 bases, and 11 bases had no gene match. CDR3 in amino acids: CAISAGQGGVDYEQFF. CDR3 nucleotides: TGTGCCATCAGTGCCGGACAGGGGGGCGTCGACTATGAGCAGTTCTTC.

The table lists this clone with a few counts. DNA of the CDR3: TGTGCCTGGAGCACCGGGGGGACCCAGTACTTC. This encodes CAWSTGGTQYF. The chain recombines TRBV30 with TRBJ2-5; tentatively, D is TRBD2 (6 bases). Looked up from germline, CDR1 is GTSNPN and CDR2 is SVGIG (reference sequence). V was clipped by 3 bases and J by 7 bases, with 9 bases between them. The CDR3 extends over 11 amino acids.

This chain uses TRBV30 with TRBJ1-6, with D perhaps matching TRBD1 (5 bases). Germline CDR1 and CDR2: GTSNPN and SVGIG (reference sequence). Trimming shortened V by 8 bases and J by 5 bases, and 13 bases separated the two germline ends. This CDR3 comprises 13 residues. CDR3 DNA sequence: TGTGCCGGAAGACAGCAAGATAATTCACCCCTCCACTTT. This sequence encodes CAGRQQDNSPLHF.

The chain joins TRBV30 to TRBJ1-5; D remains unclear. This CDR3 has 13 amino acids. Trimming took off 3 bases at V and 5 bases at J, with 11 bases between the two ends. Germline V lookup: CDR1 GTSNPN, CDR2 SVGIG (reference sequence). The CDR3 loop reads CAWSIGLHQPQHF. In DNA form, the CDR3 reads TGTGCCTGGAGCATAGGGCTTCATCAGCCCCAGCATTTT.

This chain links TRBV6-6 with TRBJ2-7, with D tentatively TRBD2 (5 bases). The germline CDR1 and CDR2 sequences are MNHNY and SVGAGI (reference sequence). The CDR3 spans 15 residues. V was cut by 0 bases and J by 4 bases, with 13 bases left in between. CDR3 DNA sequence: TGTGCCAGCAGTTACTCAAGGGCTAGCCGGTACGAGCAGTACTTC. Its protein is CASSYSRASRYEQYF.

This chain connects TRBV6-5 to TRBJ1-1; D is ambiguous. This CDR3 spans 13 amino acids. V shed 2 bases and J shed 4 bases, with 8 bases lying between them. Germline V gene sequence: CDR1 MNHEY, CDR2 SVGAGI. The CDR3 nucleotides are TGTGCCAGCAGTTACGTAAAAACCACTGAAGCTTTCTTT. Translated, it gives CASSYVKTTEAFF.

J is TRBJ1-1 and V is TRBV7-6, with D perhaps matching TRBD1 (5 bases). The CDR3 has 14 amino acids. Deletions cut 2 bases from V and 1 base from J, with 8 bases between. Per the germline V gene, CDR1 is SGHVS and CDR2 is FNYEAQ. CDR3 loop: CASSLQGPNTEAFF. The CDR3, as DNA: TGTGCCAGCAGCTTACAGGGCCCGAACACTGAAGCTTTCTTT.

This rearrangement joins TRBV18 to TRBJ2-5; a possible D gene is TRBD2 (5 bases). The CDR3 is 13 residues long. Between the trimmed V and J ends, which lost 5 bases and 5 bases, there was a span of 12 bases. Germline V gene data show CDR1 as KGHSH and CDR2 as LQKENI. The CDR3 region is CASSTAPGETQYF. The CDR3 DNA reads as TGTGCCAGCTCAACCGCCCCGGGGGAGACCCAGTACTTC.

The J gene is TRBJ1-3, the V gene TRBV30; D is unresolved. Trimming pared 4 bases from V and 0 bases from J, leaving 10 bases between. This CDR3 is built from 14 residues. CDR1 is GTSNPN and CDR2 is SVGIG in the germline V gene (reference sequence). The CDR3 region is CAWTRYSSGNTIYF. In nucleotides, the CDR3 is TGTGCCTGGACCCGCTACAGCTCTGGAAACACCATATATTTT.

In this sample, this clone turned up once. The chain employs TRBV9 and TRBJ1-1; no clear D gene. The V end was cut by 2 bases, the J end by 2 bases, with 10 bases between. The CDR3 contains 14 residues. Looked up from germline, CDR1 is SGDLS and CDR2 is YYNGEE. CDR3 in DNA: TGTGCCAGCAGCGTGAGTGTTGGCAACACTGAAGCTTTCTTT. It encodes CASSVSVGNTEAFF.

The V call is TRBV7-2, the J call TRBJ1-5, with D unresolved. In germline, CDR1 is SGHTA, CDR2 FQGNSA. This CDR3 contains 16 residues. V dropped 5 bases and J dropped 0 bases, with 14 bases sitting between them. The CDR3 loop reads CASSLRARYSNQPQHF. Here the CDR3 DNA reads TGTGCCAGCAGCCTACGGGCCCGGTATAGCAATCAGCCCCAGCATTTT.

V usage is TRBV2 and J usage is TRBJ2-5; tentative D call: TRBD2 (5 bases). The CDR3 is 11 residues long. V gave up 8 bases and J gave up 2 bases, with 6 bases separating them. The germline V gene encodes CDR1 SNHLY and CDR2 FYNNEI. In DNA form, the CDR3 reads TGTGCCAGCCGGAGGCAAGAGACCCAGTACTTC. Encoded protein: CASRRQETQYF.

The table lists this clone with a few counts. The gene calls are TRBV29-1 and TRBJ1-2; D might be TRBD1 (5 bases). CDR1 and CDR2 (germline): SQVTM, ANQGSEA. V was clipped by 7 bases and J by 2 bases, with 20 bases between them. The CDR3 contains 15 residues. CDR3 amino acids: CSARRFPGGNYGYTF. The DNA for the CDR3 is TGCAGCGCCCGCCGGTTTCCGGGGGGAAACTATGGCTACACCTTC.

This clone was recorded a few times. The chain combines TRBV5-5 with TRBJ1-2; D gene uncertain. This CDR3 region has 13 residues. With 2 bases removed from V and 7 bases from J, the gap between germline ends came to 12 bases. Germline V gene lookup returns CDR1 SGHKS and CDR2 YYEKEE (reference sequence). This CDR3 reads CASSFLRGGGYTF. The DNA of the CDR3 is TGTGCCAGCAGCTTCCTCCGGGGAGGTGGCTACACCTTC. The full variable domain, with the rest looked up from reference TRBV5-5 and TRBJ1-2, is DAGVTQSPTHLIKTRGQQVTLRCSPISGHKSVSWYQQVLGQGPQFIFQYYEKEERGRGNFPDRFSARQFPNYSSELNVNALLLGDSALYLCASSFLRGGGYTFGSGTRLTVV.

CDR3 loop: CASSLVQGTPETQYF. CDR3 nucleotide sequence: TGTGCCAGCAGCCTCGTACAGGGTACCCCGGAGACCCAGTACTTC. This rearrangement joins TRBV11-2 to TRBJ2-5; perhaps TRBD1 as D (6 bases). The CDR3 consists of 15 residues. Trimming removed 5 bases at V and 5 bases at J, with 18 bases between. CDR1 and CDR2 from the germline V gene are SGHAT and FQNNGV.

The chain carries TRBV29-1 and TRBJ2-5; D is perhaps TRBD1 (6 bases). The ends were cut back, 8 bases at V and 5 bases at J, with 15 bases in the middle. Looked up from germline, CDR1 is SQVTM and CDR2 is ANQGSEA. The CDR3 totals 12 residues. CDR3 bases: TGCAGCACCCAGGACACAGGGGAGACCCAGTACTTC. Amino acids: CSTQDTGETQYF.

A few counts support this clone. The V call is TRBV18, the J call TRBJ2-1; 13 bases fit TRBD2. Trimming removed 5 bases from V and 4 bases from J; junction bases left unmatched: 2. Germline CDR1 KGHSH, CDR2 LQKENI. The CDR3 covers 15 residues. CDR3 in DNA: TGTGCCAGCTCAAAGGGACTAGCGGGGTACAATGAGCAGTTCTTC. The encoded protein is CASSKGLAGYNEQFF.

DNA for the CDR3: TGTGCCAGCAGTTTCCCGGGACAGGGTACAGATACGCAGTATTTT. It translates to CASSFPGQGTDTQYF. The chain joins TRBV2 to TRBJ2-3; 9 bases are a match to TRBD1. V shed 5 bases, J shed 3 bases, and the junction held 6 bases outside the gene matches. Germline loops: CDR1 SNHLY, CDR2 FYNNEI. This CDR3 has 15 amino acids.

The chain recombines TRBV14 with TRBJ1-1; no clear D. V lost 1 base and J lost 6, with 9 bases in between. The germline V gene has CDR1 SGHDN and CDR2 FVKESK. The CDR3 extends over 13 amino acids. For the CDR3, the DNA is TGTGCCAGCAGCCAAGGCGAGTGGGCTGAAGCTTTCTTT. Residues: CASSQGEWAEAFF.

The rearrangement joins TRBV7-9 to TRBJ1-5; D ambiguous. This CDR3 spans 13 amino acids. Germline lookup yields CDR1 SEHNR and CDR2 FQNEAQ (reference sequence). Trimming shortened V by 3 bases and J by 7 bases, and 10 bases separated the two germline ends. The CDR3 region has the DNA TGTGCCAGCAGCTTGGTGGTTGGGCAGCCCCAGCATTTT. Amino acids: CASSLVVGQPQHF.

As concerns this clone: The sample contains more than one DNA sequence encoding this CDR3. The V and J genes are TRBV29-1 and TRBJ1-1; D call uncertain. V shed 7 bases and J shed 0 bases, with 3 bases lying between them. The length of the CDR3 is 10 residues. Looked up from germline, CDR1 is SQVTM and CDR2 is ANQGSEA. The CDR3 region has the DNA TGCAGCGCTGTGAACACTGAAGCTTTCTTT. This gives the protein CSAVNTEAFF.

This clone has just a few counts. The J gene is TRBJ1-1, the V gene TRBV9; 7 bases fit TRBD1. Germline V lookup: CDR1 SGDLS, CDR2 YYNGEE. The CDR3 sequence is 12 residues long. J lost 8 bases, V lost 2 bases, and 3 bases had no gene match. The CDR3 is CASSVPGGEAFF. CDR3 bases: TGTGCCAGCAGCGTCCCAGGGGGGGAAGCTTTCTTT. Looking up the rest from reference TRBV9 and TRBJ1-1 gives the full variable domain: DSGVTQTPKHLITATGQRVTLRCSPRSGDLSVYWYQQSLDQGLQFLIQYYNGEERAKGNILERFSAQQFPDLHSELNLSSLELGDSALYFCASSVPGGEAFFGQGTRLTVV.

This chain connects TRBV18 to TRBJ2-7, with a tentative D call TRBD1 (5 bases). Germline CDR1 reads KGHSH; CDR2 reads LQKENI. The V end lost 6 bases, the J end lost 4 bases, and 16 bases lay between the germline ends. This CDR3 has 14 residues. The CDR3 sequence is CASSPNDRSYEQYF. DNA of the CDR3: TGTGCCAGCTCCCCTAACGACAGATCGTACGAGCAGTACTTC.

CDR3 loop: CASSALNLLMGAKLNEQFF. In DNA form, the CDR3 reads TGCGCCAGCAGCGCTCTAAACCTCCTGATGGGGGCAAAACTCAATGAGCAGTTCTTC. The genes are TRBV5-1 and TRBJ2-1, with a possible D match to TRBD1 (6 bases). Between the trimmed V and J ends, which lost 4 bases and 6 bases, there was a span of 29 bases. The germline V gene encodes CDR1 SGHRS and CDR2 YFSETQ. This CDR3 spans 19 amino acids.

The J gene is TRBJ1-1, the V gene TRBV27; D is unresolved. From germline, CDR1 is MNHEY and CDR2 SMNVEV (reference sequence). The V end lost 4 bases, the J end lost 1 base, and 10 bases lay between the germline ends. The CDR3 is 14 amino acids. The CDR3 reads CASSYSPRNTEAFF. CDR3 DNA: TGTGCCAGCAGTTATTCCCCGAGGAACACTGAAGCTTTCTTT.

This clone was counted a single time. CDR3 nucleotide sequence: TGTGCCAGCAGTTACCGGGCGGGGGGCACAGATACGCAGTATTTT. Residues: CASSYRAGGTDTQYF. The chain joins TRBV6-6 to TRBJ2-3; TRBD2 aligns across 7 bases. Looked up from germline, CDR1 is MNHNY and CDR2 is SVGAGI (reference sequence). CDR3 size: 15 residues. After removal of 2 bases from V and 1 base from J, the junction contained 3 bases not matched to a gene.